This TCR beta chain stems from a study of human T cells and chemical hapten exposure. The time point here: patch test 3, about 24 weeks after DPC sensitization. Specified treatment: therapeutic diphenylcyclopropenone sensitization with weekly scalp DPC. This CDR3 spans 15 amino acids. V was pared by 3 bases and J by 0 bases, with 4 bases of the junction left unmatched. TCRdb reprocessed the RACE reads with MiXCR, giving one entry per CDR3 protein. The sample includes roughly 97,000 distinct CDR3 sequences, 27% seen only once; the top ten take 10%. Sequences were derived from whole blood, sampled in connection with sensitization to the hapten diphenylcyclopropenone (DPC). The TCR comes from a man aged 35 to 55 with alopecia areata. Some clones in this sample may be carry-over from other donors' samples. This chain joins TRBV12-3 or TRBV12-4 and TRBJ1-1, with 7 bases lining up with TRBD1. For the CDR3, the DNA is TGTGCCAGCAGTTTCCGGGGGACAGTGAACACTGAAGCTTTCTTT. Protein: CASSFRGTVNTEAFF.